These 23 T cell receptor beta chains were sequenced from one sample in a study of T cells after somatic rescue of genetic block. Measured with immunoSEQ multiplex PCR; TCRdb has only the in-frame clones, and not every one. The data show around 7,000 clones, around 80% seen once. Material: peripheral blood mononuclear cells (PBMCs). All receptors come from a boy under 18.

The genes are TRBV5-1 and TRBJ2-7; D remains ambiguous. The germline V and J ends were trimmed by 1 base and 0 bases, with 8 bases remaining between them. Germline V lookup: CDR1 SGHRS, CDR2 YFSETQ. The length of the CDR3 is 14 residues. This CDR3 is CASSLKEYSYEQYF. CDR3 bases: TGCGCCAGCAGCTTGAAAGAATACTCCTACGAGCAGTACTTC.

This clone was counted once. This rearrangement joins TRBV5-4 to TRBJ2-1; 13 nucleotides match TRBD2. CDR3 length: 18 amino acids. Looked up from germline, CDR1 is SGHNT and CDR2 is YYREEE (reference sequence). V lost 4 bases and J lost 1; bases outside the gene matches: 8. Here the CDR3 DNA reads TGTGCCAGCAGCAGGGGACTAGCGGGAATTGGATCCTACAATGAGCAGTTCTTC. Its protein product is CASSRGLAGIGSYNEQFF.

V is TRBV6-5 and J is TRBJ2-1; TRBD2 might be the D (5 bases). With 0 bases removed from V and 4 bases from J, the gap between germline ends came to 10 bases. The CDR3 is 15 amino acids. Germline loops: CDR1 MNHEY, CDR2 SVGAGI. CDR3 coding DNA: TGTGCCAGCAGTTACTCGGGGAGAGGATACAATGAGCAGTTCTTC. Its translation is CASSYSGRGYNEQFF.

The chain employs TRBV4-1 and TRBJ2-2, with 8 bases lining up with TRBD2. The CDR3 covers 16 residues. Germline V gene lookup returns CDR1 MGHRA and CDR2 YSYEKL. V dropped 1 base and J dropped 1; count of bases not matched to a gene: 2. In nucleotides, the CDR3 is TGCGCCAGCAGCCAAGTCAGCGGGAGGAACACCGGGGAGCTGTTTTTT. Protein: CASSQVSGRNTGELFF.

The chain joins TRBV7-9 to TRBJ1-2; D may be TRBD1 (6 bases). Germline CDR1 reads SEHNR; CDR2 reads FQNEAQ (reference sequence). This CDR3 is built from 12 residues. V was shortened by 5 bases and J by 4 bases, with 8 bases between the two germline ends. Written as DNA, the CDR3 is TGTGCCAGCAGCGAGGACAGCTATGGCTACACCTTC. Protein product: CASSEDSYGYTF.

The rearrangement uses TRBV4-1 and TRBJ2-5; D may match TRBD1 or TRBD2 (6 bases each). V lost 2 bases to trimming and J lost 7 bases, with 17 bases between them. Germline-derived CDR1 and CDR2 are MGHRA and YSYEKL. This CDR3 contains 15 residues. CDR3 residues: CASSQLGGYRGTQYF. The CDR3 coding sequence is TGCGCCAGCAGCCAATTGGGGGGCTATAGGGGGACCCAGTACTTC.

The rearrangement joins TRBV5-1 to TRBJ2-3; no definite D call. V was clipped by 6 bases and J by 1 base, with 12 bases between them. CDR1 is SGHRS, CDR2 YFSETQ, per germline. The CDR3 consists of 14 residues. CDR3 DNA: TGCGCCAGCACTTGGAGAGAACGCACAGATACGCAGTATTTT. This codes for CASTWRERTDTQYF. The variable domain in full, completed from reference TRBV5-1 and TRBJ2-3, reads KAGVTQTPRYLIKTRGQQVTLSCSPISGHRSVSWYQQTPGQGLQFLFEYFSETQRNKGNFPGRFSGRQFSNSRSEMNVSTLELGDSALYLCASTWRERTDTQYFGPGTRLTVL.

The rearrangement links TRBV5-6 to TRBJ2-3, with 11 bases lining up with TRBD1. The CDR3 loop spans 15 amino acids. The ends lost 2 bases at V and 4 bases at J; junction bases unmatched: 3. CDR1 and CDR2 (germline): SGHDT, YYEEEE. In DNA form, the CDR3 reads TGTGCCAGCAGCTTTCGGACAGGGGGCGCAGATACGCAGTATTTT. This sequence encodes CASSFRTGGADTQYF.

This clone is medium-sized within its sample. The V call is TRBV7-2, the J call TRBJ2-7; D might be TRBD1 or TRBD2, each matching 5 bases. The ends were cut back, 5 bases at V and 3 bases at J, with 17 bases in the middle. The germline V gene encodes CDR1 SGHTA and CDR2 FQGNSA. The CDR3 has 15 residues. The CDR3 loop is CASSPTRDGDYEQYF. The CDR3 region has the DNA TGTGCCAGCAGCCCGACCAGGGACGGAGACTACGAGCAGTACTTC.

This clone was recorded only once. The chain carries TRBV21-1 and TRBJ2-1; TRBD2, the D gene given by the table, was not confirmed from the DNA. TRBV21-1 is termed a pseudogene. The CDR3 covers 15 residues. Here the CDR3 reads CASSKAGSGLDEQFF. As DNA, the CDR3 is TGTGCCAGCAGCAAAGCCGGTAGCGGCCTCGATGAGCAGTTCTTC.

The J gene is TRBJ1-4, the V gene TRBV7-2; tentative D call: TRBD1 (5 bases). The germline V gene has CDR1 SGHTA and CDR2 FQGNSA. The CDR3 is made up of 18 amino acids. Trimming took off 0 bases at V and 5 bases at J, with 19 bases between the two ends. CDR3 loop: CASSLAPGPRWGNEKLFF. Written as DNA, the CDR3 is TGTGCCAGCAGCTTAGCCCCGGGACCGCGTTGGGGGAATGAAAAACTGTTTTTT.

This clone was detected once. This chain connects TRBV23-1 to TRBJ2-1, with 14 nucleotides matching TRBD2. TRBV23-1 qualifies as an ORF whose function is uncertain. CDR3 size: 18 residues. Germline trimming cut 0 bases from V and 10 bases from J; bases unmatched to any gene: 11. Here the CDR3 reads CASSQSLPGLAGGGEQFF. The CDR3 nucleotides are TGCGCCAGCAGTCAATCGCTCCCCGGACTAGCGGGAGGAGGGGAGCAGTTCTTC.

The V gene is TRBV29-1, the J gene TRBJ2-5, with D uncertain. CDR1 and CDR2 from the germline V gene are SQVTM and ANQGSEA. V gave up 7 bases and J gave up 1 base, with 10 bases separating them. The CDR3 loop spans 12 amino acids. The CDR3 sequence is CSGVAGQETQYF. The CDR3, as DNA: TGCAGCGGAGTTGCAGGCCAAGAGACCCAGTACTTC.

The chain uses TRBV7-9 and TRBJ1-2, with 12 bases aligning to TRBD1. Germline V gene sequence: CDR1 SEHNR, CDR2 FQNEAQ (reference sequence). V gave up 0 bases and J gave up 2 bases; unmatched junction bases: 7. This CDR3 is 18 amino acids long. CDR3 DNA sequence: TGTGCCAGCAGCTTAGCTGGGACAGGGGGCGGCAAAAACTATGGCTACACCTTC. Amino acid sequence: CASSLAGTGGGKNYGYTF.

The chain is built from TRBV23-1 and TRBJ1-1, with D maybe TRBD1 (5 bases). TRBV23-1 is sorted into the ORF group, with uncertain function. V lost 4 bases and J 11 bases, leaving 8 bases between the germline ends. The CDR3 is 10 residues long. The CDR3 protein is CASSPDTAFF. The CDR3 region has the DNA TGCGCCAGCAGTCCGGACACGGCTTTCTTT.

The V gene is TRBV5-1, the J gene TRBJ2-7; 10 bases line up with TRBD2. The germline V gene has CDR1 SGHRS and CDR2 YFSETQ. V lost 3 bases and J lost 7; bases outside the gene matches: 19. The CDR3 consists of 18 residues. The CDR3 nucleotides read TGCGCCAGCAGCTGGGGCCCGGGACTAGCGCCCTTGCTGGGGGAGCAGTACTTC. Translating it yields CASSWGPGLAPLLGEQYF.

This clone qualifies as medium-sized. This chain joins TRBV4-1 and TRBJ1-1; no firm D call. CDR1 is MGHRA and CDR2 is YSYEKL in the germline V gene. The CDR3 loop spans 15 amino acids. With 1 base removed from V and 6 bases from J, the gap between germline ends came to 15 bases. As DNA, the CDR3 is TGCGCCAGCAGCCAAGGCGTCGGTTTAACACCTGAAGCTTTCTTT. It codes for CASSQGVGLTPEAFF.

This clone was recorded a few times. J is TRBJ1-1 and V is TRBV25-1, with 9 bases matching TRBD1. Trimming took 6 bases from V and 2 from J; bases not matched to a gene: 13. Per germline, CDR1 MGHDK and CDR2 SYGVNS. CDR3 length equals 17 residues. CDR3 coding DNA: TGTGCCAGCAGACCCAGAAAACAGGACAGGGGAAACACTGAAGCTTTCTTT. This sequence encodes CASRPRKQDRGNTEAFF.

CDR3 sequence reads: CASSETGEETQYF. The CDR3 bases are TGCGCCAGCAGTGAGACAGGGGAAGAGACCCAGTACTTC. The rearrangement uses TRBV10-1 and TRBJ2-5, with TRBD1 matching 7 bases. J lost 3 bases, V lost 2 bases, and 0 bases had no gene match. CDR1 and CDR2 from the germline V gene are WNHNN and SYGVQD (reference sequence). CDR3 length equals 13 residues.

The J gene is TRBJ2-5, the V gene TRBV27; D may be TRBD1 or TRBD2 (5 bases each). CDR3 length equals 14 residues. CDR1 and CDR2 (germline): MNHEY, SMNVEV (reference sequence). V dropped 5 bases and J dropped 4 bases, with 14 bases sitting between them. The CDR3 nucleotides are TGTGCCAGCAGTCCGATGGGGGTGATAGAGACCCAGTACTTC. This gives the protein CASSPMGVIETQYF.

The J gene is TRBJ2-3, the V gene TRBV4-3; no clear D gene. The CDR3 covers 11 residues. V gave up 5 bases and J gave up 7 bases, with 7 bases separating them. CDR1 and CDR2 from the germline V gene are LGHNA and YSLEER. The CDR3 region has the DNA TGCGCCAGCAGCTCCATGAATACGCAGTATTTT. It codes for CASSSMNTQYF.

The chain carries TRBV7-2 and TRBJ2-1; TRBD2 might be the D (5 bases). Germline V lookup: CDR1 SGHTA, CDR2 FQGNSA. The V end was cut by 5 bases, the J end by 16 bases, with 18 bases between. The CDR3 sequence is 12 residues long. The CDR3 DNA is TGTGCCAGCAGCGTCCTCCGGGGTCTAGCCTTCTTC. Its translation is CASSVLRGLAFF.

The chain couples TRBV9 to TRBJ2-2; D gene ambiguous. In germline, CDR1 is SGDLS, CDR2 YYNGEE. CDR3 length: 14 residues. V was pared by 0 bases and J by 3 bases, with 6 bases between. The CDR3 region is CASSVGGYTGELFF. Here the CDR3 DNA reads TGTGCCAGCAGCGTAGGCGGATACACCGGGGAGCTGTTTTTT.